Described below is a single T cell receptor (beta chain) sequence and its context. This sample was taken from a study of neoadjuvant anti-PD-1 for oral cavity cancer. The V end was cut by 2 bases, the J end by 3 bases, with 8 bases between. Germline CDR1 SGHVS, CDR2 FNYEAQ. The CDR3 is made up of 14 amino acids. TCRdb's copy holds only in-frame clones and misses some; the assay was immunoSEQ multiplex PCR. The data show about 7,000 clones, approximately 75% seen once. V gene TRBV7-6 combines with J gene TRBJ1-5; D uncertain. The TCR originated in a person aged 35-79 years with oral cavity squamous cell carcinoma. The specimen comprised PBMCs, sampled before nivolumab (anti-PD-1) treatment. The CDR3 DNA reads as TGTGCCAGCAGCTTATCCAGCGTCAATCAGCCCCAGCATTTT. Translated, it gives CASSLSSVNQPQHF.